Shown below are 3 T cell receptor beta chains from a single sample sequenced in a study of preoperative IRX-2 immunotherapy in early breast cancer. Measured with immunoSEQ multiplex PCR; TCRdb has only the in-frame clones, and not every one. There are over 20,000 clones in the sample; about 81% occur only once, and 1% to 1.5% lies in the top ten. Treatment denoted: preoperative locoregional IRX-2 cytokine immunotherapy. Here the sequenced sample was lymph node tissue, taken after IRX-2 immunotherapy. The receptors originated from a human donor with breast cancer.

The genes are TRBV15 and TRBJ1-1, with a weak D call TRBD1 (6 bases). The CDR3 has 14 residues. Germline CDR1 is LNHNV and CDR2 is YYDKDF (reference sequence). Trimming took off 6 bases at V and 1 base at J, with 12 bases between the two ends. The CDR3 loop reads CATRGANGNTEAFF. The DNA for the CDR3 is TGTGCCACCAGGGGGGCGAACGGGAACACTGAAGCTTTCTTT.

V gene TRBV6-7 combines with J gene TRBJ1-1; 7 bases are a match to TRBD1. TRBV6-7 qualifies as an ORF whose function is uncertain. This CDR3 spans 16 amino acids. Germline trimming cut 5 bases from V and 5 bases from J; bases unmatched to any gene: 14. The CDR3 protein is CASSVAQGRERTEAFF. CDR3 in DNA: TGTGCCAGCAGTGTTGCACAGGGGCGCGAGAGGACTGAAGCTTTCTTT.

V gene TRBV11-3 combines with J gene TRBJ1-1; D possibly corresponds to TRBD1 (6 bases). The CDR3 consists of 15 residues. Deletions cut 3 bases from V and 2 bases from J, with 13 bases between. Per germline, CDR1 SGHNT and CDR2 YENEEA. CDR3 residues: CASSLGALVNTEAFF. The CDR3 coding sequence is TGTGCCAGCAGCTTGGGGGCTCTGGTAAACACTGAAGCTTTCTTT. The whole variable domain, remainder taken from reference TRBV11-3 and TRBJ1-1, is EAGVVQSPRYKIIEKKQPVAFWCNPISGHNTLYWYLQNLGQGPELLIRYENEEAVDDSQLPKDRFSAERLKGVDSTLKIQPAELGDSAVYLCASSLGALVNTEAFFGQGTRLTVV.